Sequencing of this T cell receptor beta chain was carried out in a study of PD-1 blockade in classical Hodgkin lymphoma. Described time point: cycle 4 day 1 (C4D1), after more than five weeks of nivolumab. Every patient had relapsed following autologous stem cell transplantation, and cohorts differed in brentuximab vedotin exposure. Thawed PBMCs yielded CD4+ T cells through magnetic negative selection. Best responses included complete response and partial response; otherwise, the best response was progressive disease. V shed 4 bases and J 0 bases; nucleotides not matched to a gene: 7. Germline CDR1 is LGHNA and CDR2 is YSLEER. The CDR3 is 18 amino acids. Study findings and constraints: Still unresolved is the cause of the repertoire differences, which may be disease activity or prior therapy. Whereas CD4+ TCR diversity had risen significantly by C4D1, CD8+ TCR diversity had not.

About this clone: Its antigen is undetermined.

Using immunoSEQ multiplex PCR, the repertoire was profiled, and TCRdb retains in-frame clones only, with some absent. Among roughly 18,000 clones, around 75% were seen once, and the ten largest hold 2% to 2.5%. The chain carries TRBV4-3 and TRBJ2-1, with 12 bases matching TRBD2. The receptor's source is a human donor with classical Hodgkin lymphoma. Sequenced material: CD4+ T cells from blood, taken before the fourth cycle of nivolumab. The CDR3 DNA follows: TGCGCCAGCAGCCGCAGACTAGCGGGAGCCAGCTCCTACAATGAGCAGTTCTTC. Translating gives CASSRRLAGASSYNEQFF.